What follows is one T cell receptor beta chain and its context. Its antigen is unknown. The CDR3 is 12 residues long. The V gene end was trimmed by 6 bases and the J gene end by 9 bases; junction bases not matched to a gene: 7. Looked up from germline, CDR1 is SQVTM and CDR2 is ANQGSEA. The authors made TCR beta libraries by quantitative 5'-RACE with molecular barcodes. Using its own MiXCR run on the 5' RACE reads, TCRdb lists one record per CDR3 protein. The sample has hundreds of thousands of distinct CDR3 sequences; approximately 10% are singletons. This record comes from a study of CD8 T cells in ankylosing spondylitis. Study conclusions and caveats: A motif of roughly 8 highly homologous TCR beta variants was seen as apparently characteristic of ankylosing spondylitis blood. Reports of some motif variants in reactive arthritis synovial fluid and blood predate this one. CD8+ by phenotype, disease-linked clones were relatively rare in peripheral blood. Significant enrichment of disease-linked clones was reported in matched ankylosing spondylitis synovial fluid.

Sequenced sample: blood, either unsorted or a sorted T cell fraction (not recorded which). The chain employs TRBV29-1 and TRBJ1-5; the match to TRBD1 covers 8 bases. The receptor was derived from a male donor with ankylosing spondylitis. The CDR3 DNA reads as TGCAGCGTGCAGGGGGCGGGGGGGCCCCAGCATTTT. This gives the protein CSVQGAGGPQHF.